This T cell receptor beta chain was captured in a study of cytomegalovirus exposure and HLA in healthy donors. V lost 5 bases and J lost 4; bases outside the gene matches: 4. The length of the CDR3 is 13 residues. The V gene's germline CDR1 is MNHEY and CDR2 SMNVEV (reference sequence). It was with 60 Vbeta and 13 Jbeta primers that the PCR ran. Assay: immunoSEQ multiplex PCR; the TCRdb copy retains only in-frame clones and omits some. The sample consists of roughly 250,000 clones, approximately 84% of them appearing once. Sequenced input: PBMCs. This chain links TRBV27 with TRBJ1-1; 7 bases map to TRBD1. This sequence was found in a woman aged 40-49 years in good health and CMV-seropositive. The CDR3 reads CASSLRQGTEAFF. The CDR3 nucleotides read TGTGCCAGCAGTCTACGACAGGGCACTGAAGCTTTCTTT.